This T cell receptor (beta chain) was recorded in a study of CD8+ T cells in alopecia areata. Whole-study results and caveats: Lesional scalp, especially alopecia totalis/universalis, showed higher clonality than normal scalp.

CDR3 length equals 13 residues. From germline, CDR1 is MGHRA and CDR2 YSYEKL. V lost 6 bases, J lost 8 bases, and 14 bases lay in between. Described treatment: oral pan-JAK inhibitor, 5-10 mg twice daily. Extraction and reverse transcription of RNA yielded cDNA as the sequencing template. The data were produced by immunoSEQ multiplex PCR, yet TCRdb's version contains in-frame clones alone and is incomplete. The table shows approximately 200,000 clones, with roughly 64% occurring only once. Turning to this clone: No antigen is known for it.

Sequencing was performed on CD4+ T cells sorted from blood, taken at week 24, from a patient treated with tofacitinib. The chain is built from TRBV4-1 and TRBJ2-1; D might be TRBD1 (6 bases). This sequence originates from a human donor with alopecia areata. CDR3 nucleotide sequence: TGCGCCAGCAGTTGGCAGGGGCAGCATGAGCAGTTCTTC. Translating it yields CASSWQGQHEQFF.